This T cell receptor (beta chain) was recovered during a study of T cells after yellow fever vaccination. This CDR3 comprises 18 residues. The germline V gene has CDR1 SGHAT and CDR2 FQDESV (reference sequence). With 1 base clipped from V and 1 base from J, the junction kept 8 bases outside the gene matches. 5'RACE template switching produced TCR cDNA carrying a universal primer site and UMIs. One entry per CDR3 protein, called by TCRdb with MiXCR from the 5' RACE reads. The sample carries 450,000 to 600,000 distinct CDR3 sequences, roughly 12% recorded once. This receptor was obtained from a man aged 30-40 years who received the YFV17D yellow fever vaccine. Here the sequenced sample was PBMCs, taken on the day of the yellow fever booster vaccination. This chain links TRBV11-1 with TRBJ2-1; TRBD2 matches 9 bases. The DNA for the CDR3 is TGTGCCAGCAGCTTAGGAGTAGCGGGAGCGAATTCCTACAATGAGCAGTTCTTC. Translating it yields CASSLGVAGANSYNEQFF.